A single sample gave rise to the 16 T cell receptor beta chains below, sequenced in a study of shared clonotypes between healthy human individuals. The method was immunoSEQ multiplex PCR; TCRdb's version includes in-frame clones alone and lacks a portion of them. Seen here are 300,000 to 400,000 clones, 80% to 90% observed once, and the top ten hold roughly 17%. The material sequenced was memory CD8+ T cells sorted from blood. Subset here: CD45RO+ cells pooled with CCR7-negative TemRA cells. All receptors derive from a man aged 18 to 29 in good health.

This chain connects TRBV30 to TRBJ2-7; no definite D call. The CDR3 is made up of 12 amino acids. In germline, CDR1 is GTSNPN, CDR2 SVGIG (reference sequence). V dropped 0 bases and J dropped 4 bases, with 7 bases sitting between them. CDR3: CAWSVLGYEQYF. The CDR3 nucleotides read TGTGCCTGGAGTGTACTTGGATACGAGCAGTACTTC.

In regard to this clone: This may stem from a read error, because a much larger clone lies one nucleotide away. The V call is TRBV11-2, the J call TRBJ2-1; D gene ambiguous. V was pared by 1 base and J by 6 bases, with 1 base between. Germline V CDR1 and CDR2: SGHAT, FQNNGV. This CDR3 region has 11 residues. The CDR3 spells CASSLVNEQFF. Written as DNA, the CDR3 is TGTGCCAGCAGCTTAGTCAATGAGCAGTTCTTC.

This clone was recorded only once. The V gene is TRBV29-1, the J gene TRBJ2-7; D not resolved. Germline CDR1 and CDR2: SQVTM and ANQGSEA. The CDR3 contains 16 residues. Deletions cut 5 bases from V and 4 bases from J, with 24 bases between. This CDR3 reads CSVSAADGRTIYEQYF. CDR3 nucleotide sequence: TGCAGCGTTAGCGCGGCCGATGGACGTACTATTTACGAGCAGTACTTC.

The CDR3 region is CASSLPPGVAGERDTQYF. The CDR3 bases are TGTGCCAGCAGCTTACCACCCGGAGTAGCGGGGGAGCGAGATACGCAGTATTTT. This chain connects TRBV7-6 to TRBJ2-3; 9 nucleotides line up with TRBD2. Germline V CDR1 and CDR2: SGHVS, FNYEAQ. CDR3 size: 18 residues. V gave up 2 bases and J gave up 5 bases; unmatched junction bases: 14.

This sequence joins TRBV9 and TRBJ2-3; 8 bases fit TRBD2. The CDR3 extends over 15 amino acids. Germline V gene data show CDR1 as SGDLS and CDR2 as YYNGEE. With V trimmed by 3 bases and J by 4 bases, 7 bases remained unmatched. CDR3 in DNA: TGTGCCAGCAGCGCGAGCGGGAGCGTTGCAGATACGCAGTATTTT. Protein: CASSASGSVADTQYF. Full variable domain (missing parts from reference TRBV9 and TRBJ2-3): DSGVTQTPKHLITATGQRVTLRCSPRSGDLSVYWYQQSLDQGLQFLIQYYNGEERAKGNILERFSAQQFPDLHSELNLSSLELGDSALYFCASSASGSVADTQYFGPGTRLTVL.

The gene calls are TRBV7-9 and TRBJ2-7; 7 positions match TRBD2. The length of the CDR3 is 15 residues. The J segment lost 3 bases and the V segment lost 1 base, leaving 6 bases of the junction unmatched. CDR1 and CDR2 from the germline V gene are SEHNR and FQNEAQ (reference sequence). CDR3 DNA: TGTGCCAGCAGCTTAGGAGGACTAGGATTCTACGAGCAGTACTTC. Translating gives CASSLGGLGFYEQYF.

CDR3 bases: TGTGCCAGCAGCCCCGCAGACCCCATTCAGTACTTC. Its protein is CASSPADPIQYF. The rearrangement uses TRBV7-9 and TRBJ2-4; no clear D. Germline loops: CDR1 SEHNR, CDR2 FQNEAQ (reference sequence). This CDR3 is 12 amino acids long. V lost 5 bases, J lost 9 bases, and 11 bases lay in between.

The CDR3 coding sequence is TGTGCCAGCAGCTTAGTAGCGGGGACCGGGAGTGAAGCTTTCTTT. Its translation: CASSLVAGTGSEAFF. The chain employs TRBV7-2 and TRBJ1-1, with D perhaps TRBD1 (5 bases). CDR3 length: 15 residues. In germline, CDR1 is SGHTA, CDR2 FQGNSA. Trimming pared 1 base from V and 7 bases from J, leaving 16 bases between.

The chain links TRBV13 to TRBJ2-2, with TRBD2 identical over 9 bases. CDR1 PRHDT and CDR2 FYEKMQ come from the germline V gene (reference sequence). V was clipped by 7 bases and J by 3 bases; unmatched bases: 3. There are 14 residues in the CDR3. CDR3 sequence reads: CASTGTSYTGELFF. The CDR3 DNA reads TGTGCCAGCACCGGGACTAGCTACACCGGGGAGCTGTTTTTT.

V is TRBV12-5 and J is TRBJ1-5; tentatively, D is TRBD1 (5 bases). V shed 6 bases and J shed 12 bases, with 18 bases lying between them. The CDR3 extends over 13 amino acids. Germline V gene data show CDR1 as LGHNT and CDR2 as FRNRAP. In DNA form, the CDR3 reads TGTGCTAGTGGCCGTACCGGGGCTACGGTCCAGCATTTT. Its translation: CASGRTGATVQHF.

The rearrangement joins TRBV6-6 to TRBJ1-2; D ambiguous. The CDR3 extends over 14 amino acids. V lost 2 bases to trimming and J lost 2 bases, with 9 bases between them. Germline V gives CDR1 MNHNY, CDR2 SVGAGI (reference sequence). The CDR3 nucleotides are TGTGCCAGCAGTTACGAGACCGAGAACTATGGCTACACCTTC. Translating gives CASSYETENYGYTF.

The gene calls are TRBV27 and TRBJ2-7, with D possibly being TRBD1 or TRBD2 (5 bases each). There are 14 residues in the CDR3. V lost 4 bases and J 2 bases, leaving 12 bases between the germline ends. Germline V lookup: CDR1 MNHEY, CDR2 SMNVEV (reference sequence). For the CDR3, the DNA is TGTGCCAGCAGTTCCCCCCGGGACCCCTACGAGCAGTACTTC. This translates into CASSSPRDPYEQYF.

The chain recombines TRBV4-1 with TRBJ2-7; 7 bases are shared with TRBD2. The CDR3 sequence is 18 residues long. V shed 0 bases, J shed 0 bases, and the junction held 11 bases outside the gene matches. Germline CDR1 is MGHRA and CDR2 is YSYEKL. CDR3 nucleotides: TGCGCCAGCAGCCAAGAGCAACATGAGCGGGGACTCTCCTACGAGCAGTACTTC. It translates to CASSQEQHERGLSYEQYF.

This rearrangement joins TRBV4-3 to TRBJ2-5; D gene unclear. CDR3 length: 15 amino acids. Trimming removed 0 bases from V and 1 base from J, with 9 bases in between. Per germline, CDR1 LGHNA and CDR2 YSLEER. CDR3 coding DNA: TGCGCCAGCAGCCAAGAGTGGCGGACCCAAGAGACCCAGTACTTC. It codes for CASSQEWRTQETQYF.

This clone was observed a handful of times. This chain joins TRBV9 and TRBJ2-5; tentative D call: TRBD1 (5 bases). CDR3 length: 15 amino acids. The V and J ends lost 3 bases and 1 base respectively, with 13 bases between them. Germline V gene sequence: CDR1 SGDLS, CDR2 YYNGEE. CDR3 residues: CASSAGIRAQETQYF. DNA of the CDR3: TGTGCCAGCAGCGCAGGGATCCGGGCCCAAGAGACCCAGTACTTC.

The chain uses TRBV27 and TRBJ1-1; weak D call: TRBD1 (5 bases). The V gene's germline CDR1 is MNHEY and CDR2 SMNVEV (reference sequence). This CDR3 has 17 amino acids. V lost 6 bases to trimming and J lost 4 bases, with 24 bases between them. The CDR3, as DNA: TGTGCCAGCAGGACAGATCCATACTCGGAGGAGGGCACTGAAGCTTTCTTT. It yields the protein CASRTDPYSEEGTEAFF.